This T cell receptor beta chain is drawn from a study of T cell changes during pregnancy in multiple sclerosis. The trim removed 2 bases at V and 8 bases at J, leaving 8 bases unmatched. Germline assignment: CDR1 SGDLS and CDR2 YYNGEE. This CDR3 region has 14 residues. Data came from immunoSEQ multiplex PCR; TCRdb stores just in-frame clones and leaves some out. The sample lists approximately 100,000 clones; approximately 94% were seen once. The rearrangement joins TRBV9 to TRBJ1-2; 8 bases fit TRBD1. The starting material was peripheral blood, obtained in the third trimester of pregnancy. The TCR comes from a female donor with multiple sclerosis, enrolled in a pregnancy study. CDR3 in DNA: TGTGCCAGCAGCGTCTACGACAGGGGTGAAGGCTACACCTTC. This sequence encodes CASSVYDRGEGYTF. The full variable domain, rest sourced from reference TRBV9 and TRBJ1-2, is DSGVTQTPKHLITATGQRVTLRCSPRSGDLSVYWYQQSLDQGLQFLIQYYNGEERAKGNILERFSAQQFPDLHSELNLSSLELGDSALYFCASSVYDRGEGYTFGSGTRLTVV.